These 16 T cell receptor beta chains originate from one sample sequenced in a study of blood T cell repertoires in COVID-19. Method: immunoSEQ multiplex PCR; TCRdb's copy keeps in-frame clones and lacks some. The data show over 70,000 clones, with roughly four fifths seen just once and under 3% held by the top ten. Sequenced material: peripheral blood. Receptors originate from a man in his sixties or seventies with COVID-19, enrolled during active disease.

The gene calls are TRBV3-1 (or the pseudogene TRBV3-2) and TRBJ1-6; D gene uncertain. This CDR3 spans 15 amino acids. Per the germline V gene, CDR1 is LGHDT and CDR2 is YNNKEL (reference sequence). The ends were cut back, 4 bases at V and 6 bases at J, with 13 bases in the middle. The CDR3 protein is CASSPSASRNSPLHF. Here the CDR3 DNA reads TGTGCCAGCAGCCCCTCAGCGTCACGTAATTCACCCCTCCACTTT.

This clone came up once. The CDR3 DNA sequence: TGTGCCTCAGCTCCTAGCGGTAACACCGGGGAGCTGTTTTTT. Protein sequence: CASAPSGNTGELFF. The rearrangement links TRBV7-2 to TRBJ2-2; TRBD2 matches at 7 bases. This CDR3 region has 14 residues. Germline V gene sequence: CDR1 SGHTA, CDR2 FQGNSA. Trimming removed 11 bases from V and 2 bases from J; junction bases left unmatched: 8.

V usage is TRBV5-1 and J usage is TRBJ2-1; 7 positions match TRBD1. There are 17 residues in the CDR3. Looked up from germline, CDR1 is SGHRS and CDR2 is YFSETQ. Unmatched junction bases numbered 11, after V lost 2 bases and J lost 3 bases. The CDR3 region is CASSFGARQGIYNEQFF. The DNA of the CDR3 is TGCGCCAGCAGCTTTGGGGCGAGACAGGGAATCTACAATGAGCAGTTCTTC.

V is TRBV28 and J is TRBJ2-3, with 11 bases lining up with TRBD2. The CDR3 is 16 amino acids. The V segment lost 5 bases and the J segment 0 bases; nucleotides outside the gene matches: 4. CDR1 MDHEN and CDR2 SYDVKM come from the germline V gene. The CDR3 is CASSPRTSGSTDTQYF. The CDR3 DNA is TGTGCCAGCAGTCCGCGGACTAGCGGGAGCACAGATACGCAGTATTTT.

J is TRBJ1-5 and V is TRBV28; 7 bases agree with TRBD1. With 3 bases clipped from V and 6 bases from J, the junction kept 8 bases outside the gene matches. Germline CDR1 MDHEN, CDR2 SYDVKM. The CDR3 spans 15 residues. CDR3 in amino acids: CASSLRGRAGQPQHF. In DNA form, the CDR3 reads TGTGCCAGCAGTTTGAGGGGGCGCGCTGGTCAGCCCCAGCATTTT.

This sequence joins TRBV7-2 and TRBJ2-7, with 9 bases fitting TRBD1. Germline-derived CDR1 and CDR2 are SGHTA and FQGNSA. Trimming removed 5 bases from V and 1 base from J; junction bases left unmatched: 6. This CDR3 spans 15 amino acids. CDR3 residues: CASSPRQGGSYEQYF. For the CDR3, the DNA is TGTGCCAGCAGCCCCCGACAGGGGGGGTCCTACGAGCAGTACTTC.

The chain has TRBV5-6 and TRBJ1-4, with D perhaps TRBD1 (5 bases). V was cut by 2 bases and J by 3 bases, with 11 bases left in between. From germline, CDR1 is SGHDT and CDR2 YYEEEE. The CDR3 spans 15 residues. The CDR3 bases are TGTGCCAGCAGCTTTGGGGCAGACGCTAATGAAAAACTGTTTTTT. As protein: CASSFGADANEKLFF.

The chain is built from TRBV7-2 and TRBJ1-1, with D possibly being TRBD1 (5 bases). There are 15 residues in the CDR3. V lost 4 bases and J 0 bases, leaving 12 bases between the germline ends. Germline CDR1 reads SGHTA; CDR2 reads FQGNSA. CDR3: CASSSRAEVNTEAFF. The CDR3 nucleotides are TGTGCCAGCAGCTCCAGGGCAGAGGTGAACACTGAAGCTTTCTTT.

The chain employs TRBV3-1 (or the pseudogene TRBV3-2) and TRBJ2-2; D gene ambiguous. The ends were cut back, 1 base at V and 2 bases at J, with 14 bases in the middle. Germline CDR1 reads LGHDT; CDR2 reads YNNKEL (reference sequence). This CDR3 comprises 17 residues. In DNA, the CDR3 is TGTGCCAGCAGCCAAGGAGACATCTGGCCAAACACCGGGGAGCTGTTTTTT. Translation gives CASSQGDIWPNTGELFF.

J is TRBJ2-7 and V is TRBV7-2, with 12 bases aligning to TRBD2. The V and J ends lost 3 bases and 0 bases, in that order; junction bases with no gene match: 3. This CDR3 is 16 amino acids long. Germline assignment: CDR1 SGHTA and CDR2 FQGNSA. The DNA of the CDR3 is TGTGCCAGCAGCTTCCCGACTAGCGGGAGCTCCTACGAGCAGTACTTC. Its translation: CASSFPTSGSSYEQYF.

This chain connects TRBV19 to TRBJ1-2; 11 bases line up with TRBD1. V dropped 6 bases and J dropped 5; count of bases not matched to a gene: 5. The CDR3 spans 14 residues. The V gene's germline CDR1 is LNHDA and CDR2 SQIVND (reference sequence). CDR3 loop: CASRKGQGAYGYTF. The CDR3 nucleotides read TGTGCCAGTAGGAAAGGACAGGGGGCTTATGGCTACACCTTC.

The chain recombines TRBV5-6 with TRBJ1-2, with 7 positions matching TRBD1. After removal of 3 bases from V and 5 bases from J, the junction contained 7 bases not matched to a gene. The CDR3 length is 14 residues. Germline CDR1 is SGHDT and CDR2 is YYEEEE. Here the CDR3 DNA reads TGTGCCAGCAGCTACGGGACAGTTCTTTATGGCTACACCTTC. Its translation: CASSYGTVLYGYTF.

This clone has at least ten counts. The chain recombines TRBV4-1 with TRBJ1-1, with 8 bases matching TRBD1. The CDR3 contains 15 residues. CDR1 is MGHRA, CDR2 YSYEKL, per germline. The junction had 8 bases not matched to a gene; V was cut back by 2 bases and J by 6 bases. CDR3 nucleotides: TGCGCCAGCAGCCAAAACCAGGGGGCAGGTCCTGAAGCTTTCTTT. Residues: CASSQNQGAGPEAFF.

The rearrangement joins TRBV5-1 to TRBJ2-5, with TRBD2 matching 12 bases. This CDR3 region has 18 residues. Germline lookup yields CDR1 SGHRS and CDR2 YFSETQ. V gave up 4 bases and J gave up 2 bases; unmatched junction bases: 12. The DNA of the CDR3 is TGCGCCAGCAGCAAGGGACTAGCGGGCCAAGCTGAACAAGAGACCCAGTACTTC. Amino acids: CASSKGLAGQAEQETQYF.

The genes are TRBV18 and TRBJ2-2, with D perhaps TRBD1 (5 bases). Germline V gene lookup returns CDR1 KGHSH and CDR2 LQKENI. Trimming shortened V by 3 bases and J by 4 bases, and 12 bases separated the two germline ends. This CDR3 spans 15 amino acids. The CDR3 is CASSPQGLSTGELFF. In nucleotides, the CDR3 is TGTGCCAGCTCACCGCAGGGTTTGAGCACCGGGGAGCTGTTTTTT.

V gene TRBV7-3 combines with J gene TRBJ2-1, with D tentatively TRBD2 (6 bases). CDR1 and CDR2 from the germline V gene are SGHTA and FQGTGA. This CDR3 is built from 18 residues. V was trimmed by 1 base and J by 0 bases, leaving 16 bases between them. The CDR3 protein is CASSLNVGVAVSYNEQFF. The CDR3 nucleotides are TGTGCCAGCAGCTTAAATGTGGGGGTAGCGGTCTCCTACAATGAGCAGTTCTTC.